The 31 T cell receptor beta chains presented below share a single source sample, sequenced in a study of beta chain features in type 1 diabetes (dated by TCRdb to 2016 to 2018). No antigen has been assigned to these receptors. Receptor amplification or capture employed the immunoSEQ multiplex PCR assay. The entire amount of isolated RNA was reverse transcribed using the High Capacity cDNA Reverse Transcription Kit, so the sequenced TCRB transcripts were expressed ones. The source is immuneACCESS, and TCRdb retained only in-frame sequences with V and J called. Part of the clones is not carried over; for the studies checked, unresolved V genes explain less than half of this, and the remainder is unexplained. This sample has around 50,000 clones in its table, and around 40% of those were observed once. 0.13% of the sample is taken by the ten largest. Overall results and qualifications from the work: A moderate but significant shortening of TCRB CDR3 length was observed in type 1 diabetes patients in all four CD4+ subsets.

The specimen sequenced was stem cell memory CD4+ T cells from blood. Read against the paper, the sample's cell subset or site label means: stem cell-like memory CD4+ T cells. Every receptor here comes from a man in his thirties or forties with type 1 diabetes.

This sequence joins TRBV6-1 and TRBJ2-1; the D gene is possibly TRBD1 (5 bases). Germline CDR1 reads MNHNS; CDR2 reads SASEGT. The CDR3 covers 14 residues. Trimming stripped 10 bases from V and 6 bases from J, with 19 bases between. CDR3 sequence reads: CATTKTETSNEQFF. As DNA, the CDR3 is TGTGCCACCACTAAGACAGAAACTTCCAATGAGCAGTTCTTC.

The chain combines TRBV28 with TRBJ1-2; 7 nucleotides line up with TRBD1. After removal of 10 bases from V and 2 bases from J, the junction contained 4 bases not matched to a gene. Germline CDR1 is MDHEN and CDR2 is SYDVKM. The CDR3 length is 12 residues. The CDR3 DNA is TGTGCCACCCAGACAGGGAACTATGGCTACACCTTC. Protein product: CATQTGNYGYTF.

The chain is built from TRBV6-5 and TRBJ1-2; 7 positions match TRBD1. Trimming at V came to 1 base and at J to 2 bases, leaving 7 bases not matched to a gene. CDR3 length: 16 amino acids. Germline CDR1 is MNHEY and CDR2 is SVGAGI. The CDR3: CASSYLTGASNYGYTF. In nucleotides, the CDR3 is TGTGCCAGCAGTTACTTAACAGGGGCATCCAACTATGGCTACACCTTC.

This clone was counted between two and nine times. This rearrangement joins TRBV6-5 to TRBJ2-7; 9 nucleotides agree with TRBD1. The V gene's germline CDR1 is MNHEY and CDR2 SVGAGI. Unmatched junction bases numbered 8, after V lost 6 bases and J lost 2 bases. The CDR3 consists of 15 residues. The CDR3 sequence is CASRSTGGRAYEQYF. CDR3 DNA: TGTGCCAGCAGATCAACAGGGGGCCGGGCCTACGAGCAGTACTTC.

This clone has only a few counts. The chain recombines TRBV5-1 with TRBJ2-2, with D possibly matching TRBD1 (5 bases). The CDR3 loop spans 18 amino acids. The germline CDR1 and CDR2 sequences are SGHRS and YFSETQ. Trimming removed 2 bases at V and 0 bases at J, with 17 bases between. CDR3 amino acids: CASSFSGTKGPNTGELFF. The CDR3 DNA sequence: TGCGCCAGCAGCTTTTCCGGCACGAAGGGGCCGAACACCGGGGAGCTGTTTTTT.

CDR3 DNA sequence: TGTGCCAGCAGGATTGACGGGACCGGGGAGCTGTTTTTT. Its protein product is CASRIDGTGELFF. The V and J genes are TRBV28 and TRBJ2-2; D gene unclear. CDR1 and CDR2 (germline): MDHEN, SYDVKM. The CDR3 spans 13 residues. The V end lost 6 bases, the J end lost 5 bases, and 10 bases lay between the germline ends.

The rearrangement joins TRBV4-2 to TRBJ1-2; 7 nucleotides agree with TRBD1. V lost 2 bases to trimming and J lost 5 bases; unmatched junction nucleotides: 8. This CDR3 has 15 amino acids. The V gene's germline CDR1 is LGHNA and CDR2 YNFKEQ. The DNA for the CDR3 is TGTGCCAGCAGCCAAATGATGGGACAGAGTTATGGCTACACCTTC. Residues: CASSQMMGQSYGYTF.

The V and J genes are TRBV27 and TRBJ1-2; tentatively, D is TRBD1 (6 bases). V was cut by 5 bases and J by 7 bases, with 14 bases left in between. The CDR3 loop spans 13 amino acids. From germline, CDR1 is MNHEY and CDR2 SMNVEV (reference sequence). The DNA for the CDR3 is TGTGCCAGCAGTCGTTTGGACAGCCCTGGCTACACCTTC. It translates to CASSRLDSPGYTF.

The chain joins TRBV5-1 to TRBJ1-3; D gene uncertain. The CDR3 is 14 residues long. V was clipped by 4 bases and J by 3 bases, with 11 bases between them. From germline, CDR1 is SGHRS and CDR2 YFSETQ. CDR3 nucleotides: TGCGCCAGCAGCCCGCCCGACATTGGAAACACCATATATTTT. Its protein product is CASSPPDIGNTIYF.

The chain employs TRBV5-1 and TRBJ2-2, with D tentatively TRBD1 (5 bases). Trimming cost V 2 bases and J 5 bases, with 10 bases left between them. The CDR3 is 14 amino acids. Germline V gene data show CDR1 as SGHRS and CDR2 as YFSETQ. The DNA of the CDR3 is TGCGCCAGCAGCTTCCAGGGCGGAACCGGGGAGCTGTTTTTT. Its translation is CASSFQGGTGELFF. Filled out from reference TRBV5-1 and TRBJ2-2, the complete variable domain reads KAGVTQTPRYLIKTRGQQVTLSCSPISGHRSVSWYQQTPGQGLQFLFEYFSETQRNKGNFPGRFSGRQFSNSRSEMNVSTLELGDSALYLCASSFQGGTGELFFGEGSRLTVL.

CDR3 DNA: TGCAGCGTCCCTGGACGGTTGGGGGGGACCCAGTACTTC. Its translation: CSVPGRLGGTQYF. The J gene is TRBJ2-5, the V gene TRBV29-1; the D gene is possibly TRBD2 (6 bases). V lost 6 bases and J 7 bases, leaving 18 bases between the germline ends. The CDR3 contains 13 residues. Germline-derived CDR1 and CDR2 are SQVTM and ANQGSEA.

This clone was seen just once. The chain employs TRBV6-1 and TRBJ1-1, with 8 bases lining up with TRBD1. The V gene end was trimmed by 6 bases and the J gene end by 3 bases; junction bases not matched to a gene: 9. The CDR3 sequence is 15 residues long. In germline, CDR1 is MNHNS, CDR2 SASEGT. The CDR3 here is CASRDSGGWDTEAFF. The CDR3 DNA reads TGTGCCAGCAGAGACTCAGGGGGCTGGGACACTGAAGCTTTCTTT.

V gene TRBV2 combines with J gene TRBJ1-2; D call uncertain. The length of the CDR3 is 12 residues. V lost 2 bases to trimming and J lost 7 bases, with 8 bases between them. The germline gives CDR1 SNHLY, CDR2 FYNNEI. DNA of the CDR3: TGTGCCAGCAGTGAAACGAGAGGTGGCTACACCTTC. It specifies CASSETRGGYTF.

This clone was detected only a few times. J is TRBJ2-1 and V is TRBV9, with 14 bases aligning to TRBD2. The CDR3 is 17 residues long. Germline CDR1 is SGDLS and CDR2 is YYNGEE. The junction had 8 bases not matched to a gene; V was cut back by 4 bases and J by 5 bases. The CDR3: CASSTRLAGGQHNEQFF. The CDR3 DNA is TGTGCCAGCAGCACGCGACTAGCGGGAGGGCAGCACAATGAGCAGTTCTTC. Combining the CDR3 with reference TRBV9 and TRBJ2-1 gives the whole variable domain DSGVTQTPKHLITATGQRVTLRCSPRSGDLSVYWYQQSLDQGLQFLIQYYNGEERAKGNILERFSAQQFPDLHSELNLSSLELGDSALYFCASSTRLAGGQHNEQFFGPGTRLTVL.

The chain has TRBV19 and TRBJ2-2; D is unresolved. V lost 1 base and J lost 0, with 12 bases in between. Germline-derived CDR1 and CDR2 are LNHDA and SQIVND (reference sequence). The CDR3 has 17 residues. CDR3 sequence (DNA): TGTGCCAGTAGTATAGGCTTTCACAGATCGAACACCGGGGAGCTGTTTTTT. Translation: CASSIGFHRSNTGELFF.

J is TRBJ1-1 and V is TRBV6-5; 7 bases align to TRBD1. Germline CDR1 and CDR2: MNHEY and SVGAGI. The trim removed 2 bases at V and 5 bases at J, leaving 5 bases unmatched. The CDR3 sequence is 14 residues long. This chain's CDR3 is CASSYEQGWTEAFF. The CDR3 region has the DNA TGTGCCAGCAGTTACGAACAGGGGTGGACTGAAGCTTTCTTT.

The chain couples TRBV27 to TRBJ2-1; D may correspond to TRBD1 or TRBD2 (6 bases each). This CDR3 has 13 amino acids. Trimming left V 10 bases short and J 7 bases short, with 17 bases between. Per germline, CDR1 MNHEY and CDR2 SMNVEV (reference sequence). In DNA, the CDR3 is TGTGCCACCAGGGGAGGAGGTGGAAATGAGCAGTTCTTC. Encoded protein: CATRGGGGNEQFF.

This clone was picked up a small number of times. The CDR3 region has the DNA TGTGCCAGCACACCGGGGATGGGGCAGCCCCAGCATTTT. Protein sequence: CASTPGMGQPQHF. The rearrangement joins TRBV2 to TRBJ1-5; D not certain. Trimming shortened V by 7 bases and J by 7 bases, and 14 bases separated the two germline ends. Germline values: CDR1 SNHLY, CDR2 FYNNEI. CDR3 length equals 13 residues.

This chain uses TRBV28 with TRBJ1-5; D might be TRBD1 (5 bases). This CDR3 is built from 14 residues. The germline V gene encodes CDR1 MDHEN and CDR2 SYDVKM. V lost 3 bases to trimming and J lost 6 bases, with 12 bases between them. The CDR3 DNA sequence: TGTGCCAGCAGTTTGTCACAGGTTGGTCAGCCCCAGCATTTT. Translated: CASSLSQVGQPQHF.

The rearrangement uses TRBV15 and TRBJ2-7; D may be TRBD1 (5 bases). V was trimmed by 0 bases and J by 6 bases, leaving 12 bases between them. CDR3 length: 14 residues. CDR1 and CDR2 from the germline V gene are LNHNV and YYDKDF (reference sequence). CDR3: CATSRDKSRVEQYF. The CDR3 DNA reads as TGTGCCACCAGCAGAGATAAATCCAGGGTCGAGCAGTACTTC.

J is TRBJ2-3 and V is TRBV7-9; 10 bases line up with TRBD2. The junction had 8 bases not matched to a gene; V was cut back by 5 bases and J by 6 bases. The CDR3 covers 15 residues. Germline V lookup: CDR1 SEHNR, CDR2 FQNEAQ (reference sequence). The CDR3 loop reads CASSGLAAGRDTQYF. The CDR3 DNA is TGTGCCAGCAGCGGACTAGCGGCAGGGCGGGATACGCAGTATTTT.

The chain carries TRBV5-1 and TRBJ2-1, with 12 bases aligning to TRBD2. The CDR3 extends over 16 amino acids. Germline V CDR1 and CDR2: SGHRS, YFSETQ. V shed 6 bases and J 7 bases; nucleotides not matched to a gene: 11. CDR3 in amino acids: CASTNPGLAGSNEQFF. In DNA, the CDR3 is TGCGCCAGCACCAATCCGGGACTAGCGGGTTCGAATGAGCAGTTCTTC. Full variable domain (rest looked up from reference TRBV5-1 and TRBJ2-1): KAGVTQTPRYLIKTRGQQVTLSCSPISGHRSVSWYQQTPGQGLQFLFEYFSETQRNKGNFPGRFSGRQFSNSRSEMNVSTLELGDSALYLCASTNPGLAGSNEQFFGPGTRLTVL.

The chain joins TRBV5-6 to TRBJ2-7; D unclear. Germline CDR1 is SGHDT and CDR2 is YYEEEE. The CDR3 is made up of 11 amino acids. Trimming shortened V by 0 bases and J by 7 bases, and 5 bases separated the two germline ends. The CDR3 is CASSLALEQYF. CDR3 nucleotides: TGTGCCAGCAGCTTGGCCCTAGAGCAGTACTTC.

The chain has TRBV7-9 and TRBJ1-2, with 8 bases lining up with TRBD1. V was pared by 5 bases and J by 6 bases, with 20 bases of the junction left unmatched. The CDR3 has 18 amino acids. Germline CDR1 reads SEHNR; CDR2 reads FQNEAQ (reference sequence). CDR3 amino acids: CASSPHRMTGARDNGYTF. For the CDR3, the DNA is TGTGCCAGCAGCCCACATAGGATGACAGGGGCAAGGGACAATGGCTACACCTTC.

The CDR3, as DNA: TGTGCCAGCAGCGCCAGCGCCGGGACAGGGGTTCCAGATACGCAGTATTTT. It specifies CASSASAGTGVPDTQYF. This chain joins TRBV9 and TRBJ2-3, with 10 nucleotides matching TRBD1. CDR1 and CDR2 from the germline V gene are SGDLS and YYNGEE. The CDR3 is 17 residues long. V lost 3 bases to trimming and J lost 4 bases; unmatched junction nucleotides: 11. The whole variable domain, remainder taken from reference TRBV9 and TRBJ2-3, is DSGVTQTPKHLITATGQRVTLRCSPRSGDLSVYWYQQSLDQGLQFLIQYYNGEERAKGNILERFSAQQFPDLHSELNLSSLELGDSALYFCASSASAGTGVPDTQYFGPGTRLTVL.

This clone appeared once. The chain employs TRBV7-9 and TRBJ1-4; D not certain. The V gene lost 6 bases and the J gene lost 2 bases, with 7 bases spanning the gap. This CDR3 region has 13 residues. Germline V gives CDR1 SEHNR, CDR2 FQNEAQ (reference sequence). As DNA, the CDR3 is TGTGCCAGCAGTCCCGGGACTAATGAAAAACTGTTTTTT. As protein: CASSPGTNEKLFF.

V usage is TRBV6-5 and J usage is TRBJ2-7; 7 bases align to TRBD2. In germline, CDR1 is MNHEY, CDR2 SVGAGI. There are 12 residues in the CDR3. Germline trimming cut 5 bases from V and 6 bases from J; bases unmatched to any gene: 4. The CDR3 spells CASSTGGGEQYF. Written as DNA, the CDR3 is TGTGCCAGCAGTACGGGGGGTGGCGAGCAGTACTTC.

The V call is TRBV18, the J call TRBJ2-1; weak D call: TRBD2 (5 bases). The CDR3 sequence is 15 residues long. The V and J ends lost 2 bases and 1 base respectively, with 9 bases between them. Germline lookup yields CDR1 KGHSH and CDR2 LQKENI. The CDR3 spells CASSPFSVSYNEQFF. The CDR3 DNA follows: TGTGCCAGCTCACCATTTAGCGTATCCTACAATGAGCAGTTCTTC. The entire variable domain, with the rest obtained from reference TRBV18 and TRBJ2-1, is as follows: NAGVMQNPRHLVRRRGQEARLRCSPMKGHSHVYWYRQLPEEGLKFMVYLQKENIIDESGMPKERFSAEFPKEGPSILRIQQVVRGDSAAYFCASSPFSVSYNEQFFGPGTRLTVL.

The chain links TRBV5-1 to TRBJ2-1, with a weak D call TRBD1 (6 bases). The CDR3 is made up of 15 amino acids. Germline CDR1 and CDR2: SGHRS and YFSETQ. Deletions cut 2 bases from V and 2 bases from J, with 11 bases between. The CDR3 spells CASSLGGFAYNEQFF. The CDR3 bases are TGCGCCAGCAGCTTAGGGGGTTTCGCCTACAATGAGCAGTTCTTC.

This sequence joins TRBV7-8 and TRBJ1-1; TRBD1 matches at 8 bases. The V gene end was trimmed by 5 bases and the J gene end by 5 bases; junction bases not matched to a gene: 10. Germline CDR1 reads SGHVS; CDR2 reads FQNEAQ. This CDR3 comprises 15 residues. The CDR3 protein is CASSAQGASGTEAFF. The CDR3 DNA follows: TGTGCCAGCAGCGCTCAGGGGGCAAGTGGGACTGAAGCTTTCTTT.

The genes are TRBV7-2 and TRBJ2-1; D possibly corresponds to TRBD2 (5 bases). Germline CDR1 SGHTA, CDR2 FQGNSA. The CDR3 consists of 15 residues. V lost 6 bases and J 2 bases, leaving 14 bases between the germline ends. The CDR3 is CASSFNGIPYNEQFF. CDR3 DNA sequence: TGTGCCAGCAGTTTCAACGGGATTCCCTACAATGAGCAGTTCTTC.